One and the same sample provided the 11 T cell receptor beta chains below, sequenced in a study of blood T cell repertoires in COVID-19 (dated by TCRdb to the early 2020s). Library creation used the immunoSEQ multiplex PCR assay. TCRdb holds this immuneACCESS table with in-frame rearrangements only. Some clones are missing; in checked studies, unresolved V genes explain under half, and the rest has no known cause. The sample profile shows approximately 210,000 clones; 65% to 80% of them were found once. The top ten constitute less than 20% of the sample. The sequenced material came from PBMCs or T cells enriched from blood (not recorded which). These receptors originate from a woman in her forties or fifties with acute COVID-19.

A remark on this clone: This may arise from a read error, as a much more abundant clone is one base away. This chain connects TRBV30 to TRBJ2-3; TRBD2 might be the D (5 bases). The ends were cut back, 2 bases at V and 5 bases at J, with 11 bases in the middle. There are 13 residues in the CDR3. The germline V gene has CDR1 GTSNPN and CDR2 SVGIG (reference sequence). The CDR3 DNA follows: TGTGCCTGGAGTCCGCAGAGGGTAGATACGCAGTATTTT. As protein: CAWSPQRVDTQYF.

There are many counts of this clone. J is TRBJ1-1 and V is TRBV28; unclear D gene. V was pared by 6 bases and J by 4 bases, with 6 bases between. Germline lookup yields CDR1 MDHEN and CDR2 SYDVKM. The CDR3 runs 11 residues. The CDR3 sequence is CASSPSTEAFF. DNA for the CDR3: TGTGCCAGCAGCCCCAGCACTGAAGCTTTCTTT.

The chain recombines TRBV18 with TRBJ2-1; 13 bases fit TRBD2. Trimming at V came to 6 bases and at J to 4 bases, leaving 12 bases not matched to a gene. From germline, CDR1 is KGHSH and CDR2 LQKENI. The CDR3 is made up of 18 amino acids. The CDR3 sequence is CASSRGLAGAWIYNEQFF. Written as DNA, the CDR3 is TGTGCCAGCTCCCGCGGACTAGCGGGGGCCTGGATATACAATGAGCAGTTCTTC.

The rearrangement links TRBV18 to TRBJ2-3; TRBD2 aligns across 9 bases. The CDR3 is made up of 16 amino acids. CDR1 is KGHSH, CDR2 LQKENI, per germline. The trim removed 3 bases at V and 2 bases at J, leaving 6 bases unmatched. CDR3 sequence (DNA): TGTGCCAGCTCACCTTCCAGCGGGGGGCCCACAGATACGCAGTATTTT. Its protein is CASSPSSGGPTDTQYF.

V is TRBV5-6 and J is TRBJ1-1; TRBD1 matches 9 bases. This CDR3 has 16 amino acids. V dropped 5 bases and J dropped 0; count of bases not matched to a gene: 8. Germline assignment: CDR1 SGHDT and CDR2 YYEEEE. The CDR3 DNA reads TGTGCCAGCAGATGGGACAGGGCGTTAATGAACACTGAAGCTTTCTTT. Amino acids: CASRWDRALMNTEAFF. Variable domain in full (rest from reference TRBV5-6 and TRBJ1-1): DAGVTQSPTHLIKTRGQQVTLRCSPKSGHDTVSWYQQALGQGPQFIFQYYEEEERQRGNFPDRFSGHQFPNYSSELNVNALLLGDSALYLCASRWDRALMNTEAFFGQGTRLTVV.

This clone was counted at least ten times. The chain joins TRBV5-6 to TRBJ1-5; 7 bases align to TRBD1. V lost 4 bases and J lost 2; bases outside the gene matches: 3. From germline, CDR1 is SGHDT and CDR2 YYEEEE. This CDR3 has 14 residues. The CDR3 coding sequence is TGTGCCAGCAGCCGCAGGGGGGGCAATCAGCCCCAGCATTTT. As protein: CASSRRGGNQPQHF.

CDR3 bases: TGTGCCAGCAGTTCCTTGGACAAGAACACTGAAGCTTTCTTT. Its translation: CASSSLDKNTEAFF. This chain uses TRBV28 with TRBJ1-1; D possibly corresponds to TRBD1 (5 bases). Trimming stripped 4 bases from V and 1 base from J, with 10 bases between. The CDR3 runs 14 residues. The germline V gene has CDR1 MDHEN and CDR2 SYDVKM.

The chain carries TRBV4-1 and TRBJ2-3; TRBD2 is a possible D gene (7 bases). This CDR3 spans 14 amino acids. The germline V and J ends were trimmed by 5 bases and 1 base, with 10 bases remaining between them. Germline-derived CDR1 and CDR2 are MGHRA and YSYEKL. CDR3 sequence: CASSFGGRTDTQYF. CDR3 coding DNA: TGCGCCAGCAGCTTCGGGGGGCGCACAGATACGCAGTATTTT.

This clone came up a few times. The CDR3: CSADRDRDGYGYTF. The CDR3 coding sequence is TGCAGCGCGGATCGGGACAGGGATGGCTATGGCTACACCTTC. The chain links TRBV29-1 to TRBJ1-2, with 9 positions matching TRBD1. CDR1 is SQVTM, CDR2 ANQGSEA, per germline. With 7 bases clipped from V and 4 bases from J, the junction kept 10 bases outside the gene matches. The CDR3 sequence is 14 residues long.

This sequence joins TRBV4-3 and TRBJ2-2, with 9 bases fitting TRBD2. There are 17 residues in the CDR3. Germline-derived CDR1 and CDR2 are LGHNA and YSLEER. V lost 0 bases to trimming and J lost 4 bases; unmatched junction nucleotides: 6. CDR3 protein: CASSQDGGGGGTGELFF. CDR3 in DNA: TGCGCCAGCAGCCAAGATGGTGGCGGGGGGGGCACCGGGGAGCTGTTTTTT.

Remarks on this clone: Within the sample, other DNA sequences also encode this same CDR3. The CDR3 loop is CSVGTGREKLFF. CDR3 nucleotides: TGCAGCGTGGGGACAGGGCGGGAAAAACTGTTTTTT. The V and J genes are TRBV29-1 and TRBJ1-4; 9 bases fit TRBD1. V lost 6 bases and J lost 8; bases outside the gene matches: 4. This CDR3 spans 12 amino acids. Germline CDR1 SQVTM, CDR2 ANQGSEA.